This T cell receptor beta chain was retrieved from a study of blood T cell repertoires in COVID-19. For the study at large: Material from acute and convalescent COVID-19 was sourced from the United States, Italy and Spain. T cells, B-cell-depleted T cells, or PBMCs provided the cDNA or gDNA that served as material.

Germline lookup yields CDR1 SGHTA and CDR2 FQGNSA. The trim removed 5 bases at V and 6 bases at J, leaving 8 bases unmatched. CDR3 length: 15 residues. The method was immunoSEQ multiplex PCR; TCRdb's version includes in-frame clones alone and lacks a portion of them. Among 40,000 to 65,000 clones listed, around 83% were seen once. The sample consisted of peripheral blood. The chain uses TRBV7-2 and TRBJ2-1, with 9 bases matching TRBD1. The sequence derives from a man in his sixties or seventies with active COVID-19. The DNA for the CDR3 is TGTGCCAGCAGCCCCGGGACAGGGTGGCGCAATGAGCAGTTCTTC. Protein sequence: CASSPGTGWRNEQFF.